This entry lists 29 T cell receptor beta chains sequenced from one sample in a study of control samples from healthy donors and cancer patients. This table comes from immunoSEQ multiplex PCR, and its TCRdb copy is limited to in-frame clones, with some not included. The table lists 45,000 to 55,000 clones, 93% of them singletons. The specimen sequenced was PBMCs. The receptor source for this set is a woman aged 50 to 65 with head and neck cancer.

A single count supports this clone. The chain carries TRBV5-1 and TRBJ1-5; a weak D match, TRBD1 (5 bases). Trimming removed 0 bases at V and 2 bases at J, with 12 bases between. CDR3 length: 16 residues. The germline V gene has CDR1 SGHRS and CDR2 YFSETQ. The CDR3 loop is CASSLDGRGGNQPQHF. The DNA for the CDR3 is TGCGCCAGCAGCTTGGATGGCAGAGGGGGCAATCAGCCCCAGCATTTT.

V is TRBV27 and J is TRBJ2-7; TRBD1 aligns across 8 bases. CDR3 length: 14 residues. With 7 bases clipped from V and 2 bases from J, the junction kept 7 bases outside the gene matches. The germline gives CDR1 MNHEY, CDR2 SMNVEV (reference sequence). The CDR3 DNA reads as TGTGCCAGCATGCTGGGACAGGCCCCCTACGAGCAGTACTTC. Its protein is CASMLGQAPYEQYF.

V usage is TRBV7-9 and J usage is TRBJ1-2; maybe TRBD1 (6 bases). CDR3 length: 14 amino acids. Germline values: CDR1 SEHNR, CDR2 FQNEAQ (reference sequence). Trimming left V 5 bases short and J 4 bases short, with 14 bases between. CDR3 loop: CASSAVGAGYGYTF. The CDR3 nucleotides are TGTGCCAGCAGCGCGGTGGGGGCTGGCTATGGCTACACCTTC.

The gene calls are TRBV5-1 and TRBJ1-1; no clear D. CDR3 length: 15 amino acids. The germline CDR1 and CDR2 sequences are SGHRS and YFSETQ. V was pared by 0 bases and J by 0 bases, with 9 bases between. This CDR3 is CASSLAVDLNTEAFF. The DNA for the CDR3 is TGCGCCAGCAGCTTGGCTGTGGATTTGAACACTGAAGCTTTCTTT.

The chain links TRBV9 to TRBJ1-1; no reliable D call. The CDR3 is 13 amino acids. V lost 0 bases, J lost 3 bases, and 6 bases lay in between. Germline lookup yields CDR1 SGDLS and CDR2 YYNGEE. The CDR3 is CASSVGLDTEAFF. The CDR3 DNA follows: TGTGCCAGCAGCGTAGGGCTGGACACTGAAGCTTTCTTT.

This rearrangement joins TRBV5-1 to TRBJ1-1; 8 bases fit TRBD1. Germline-derived CDR1 and CDR2 are SGHRS and YFSETQ. Losses at the gene ends were 10 bases for V and 2 bases for J; bases not matched to a gene: 7. The length of the CDR3 is 13 residues. The CDR3 protein is CASRTGPNTEAFF. CDR3 DNA sequence: TGCGCCTCTCGGACAGGGCCTAACACTGAAGCTTTCTTT.

V gene TRBV14 combines with J gene TRBJ1-6, with D perhaps TRBD1 (6 bases). The CDR3 has 15 amino acids. CDR1 is SGHDN and CDR2 is FVKESK in the germline V gene. Trimming took 4 bases from V and 10 from J, leaving 17 bases between them. CDR3 protein: CASSPPLGGNSPLHF. CDR3 nucleotides: TGTGCCAGCAGCCCCCCGTTAGGGGGGAACTCACCCCTCCACTTT.

This chain connects TRBV2 to TRBJ2-5; possibly TRBD1 for D (6 bases). The V gene lost 2 bases and the J gene lost 3 bases, with 10 bases spanning the gap. This CDR3 region has 14 residues. Germline V gene sequence: CDR1 SNHLY, CDR2 FYNNEI. The CDR3 region is CASSETGLEETQYF. For the CDR3, the DNA is TGTGCCAGCAGTGAAACAGGGTTGGAAGAGACCCAGTACTTC.

V gene TRBV11-2 combines with J gene TRBJ1-5; D is perhaps TRBD1 (5 bases). V shed 4 bases and J shed 6 bases, with 10 bases lying between them. The V gene's germline CDR1 is SGHAT and CDR2 FQNNGV. This CDR3 region has 13 residues. Written as DNA, the CDR3 is TGTGCCAGCAGCTCGGACAATAGTCAGCCCCAGCATTTT. As protein: CASSSDNSQPQHF.

V gene TRBV28 combines with J gene TRBJ2-5; 10 bases agree with TRBD1. J gave up 6 bases and V 6 bases, and 1 base lay outside the gene matches. The CDR3 has 12 amino acids. CDR1 and CDR2 (germline): MDHEN, SYDVKM. The CDR3 here is CASRDRGKTQYF. CDR3 bases: TGTGCCAGCAGGGACAGGGGGAAGACCCAGTACTTC.

J is TRBJ2-1 and V is TRBV5-8; D remains ambiguous. CDR1 is SGHTS and CDR2 is YDEGEE in the germline V gene. The CDR3 runs 15 residues. Trimming took 0 bases from V and 2 from J, leaving 9 bases between them. In DNA form, the CDR3 reads TGTGCCAGCAGCTTGGGGGTGCTAGCCTACAATGAGCAGTTCTTC. Amino acids: CASSLGVLAYNEQFF.

The chain combines TRBV7-2 with TRBJ2-3; D not certain. CDR1 and CDR2 from the germline V gene are SGHTA and FQGNSA. This CDR3 contains 12 residues. V was trimmed by 5 bases and J by 3 bases, leaving 6 bases between them. As DNA, the CDR3 is TGTGCCAGCAGCCATCGTACAGATACGCAGTATTTT. Translating it yields CASSHRTDTQYF. The full variable domain, its missing parts supplied by reference TRBV7-2 and TRBJ2-3, is GAGVSQSPSNKVTEKGKDVELRCDPISGHTALYWYRQSLGQGLEFLIYFQGNSAPDKSGLPSDRFSAERTGGSVSTLTIQRTQQEDSAVYLCASSHRTDTQYFGPGTRLTVL.

This clone was picked up one time. The genes are TRBV10-3 and TRBJ1-5; D might be TRBD1 (5 bases). This CDR3 has 14 residues. Germline CDR1 ENHRY, CDR2 SYGVKD. V lost 3 bases and J lost 4, with 10 bases in between. CDR3 DNA sequence: TGTGCCATCAGTGAAGGGACCGGGAATCAGCCCCAGCATTTT. Amino acids: CAISEGTGNQPQHF.

The V gene is TRBV11-3, the J gene TRBJ2-1, with a weak D call TRBD2 (6 bases). The germline gives CDR1 SGHNT, CDR2 YENEEA. Trimming pared 5 bases from V and 0 bases from J, leaving 11 bases between. This CDR3 has 15 residues. This chain's CDR3 is CASSKDGSSYNEQFF. The CDR3 DNA follows: TGTGCCAGCAGCAAAGACGGGAGCTCCTACAATGAGCAGTTCTTC.

CDR3 amino acids: CASSLQGWDYGYTF. CDR3 nucleotides: TGTGCCAGCAGTTTGCAGGGGTGGGACTATGGCTACACCTTC. The gene calls are TRBV6-6 and TRBJ1-2, with D possibly being TRBD1 (6 bases). Germline V CDR1 and CDR2: MNHNY, SVGAGI (reference sequence). CDR3 length equals 14 residues. V lost 4 bases, J lost 3 bases, and 12 bases lay in between.

This rearrangement joins TRBV5-5 to TRBJ2-3; D is possibly TRBD1 (6 bases). The germline V and J ends were trimmed by 4 bases and 0 bases, with 15 bases remaining between them. Germline V lookup: CDR1 SGHKS, CDR2 YYEKEE (reference sequence). The CDR3 is 16 amino acids. Here the CDR3 reads CASSRGQPSSTDTQYF. CDR3 DNA: TGTGCCAGCAGCAGAGGACAGCCCTCTAGCACAGATACGCAGTATTTT. Supplemented by reference TRBV5-5 and TRBJ2-3, the full variable domain reads DAGVTQSPTHLIKTRGQQVTLRCSPISGHKSVSWYQQVLGQGPQFIFQYYEKEERGRGNFPDRFSARQFPNYSSELNVNALLLGDSALYLCASSRGQPSSTDTQYFGPGTRLTVL.

The chain couples TRBV7-9 to TRBJ2-7, with TRBD2 matching 9 bases. CDR1 and CDR2 (germline): SEHNR, FQNEAQ (reference sequence). The CDR3 is made up of 14 amino acids. The ends lost 5 bases at V and 2 bases at J; junction bases unmatched: 4. The CDR3 DNA reads TGTGCCAGCAGCCCCCTAGCGGGACCCTACGAGCAGTACTTC. Protein: CASSPLAGPYEQYF.

V gene TRBV10-3 combines with J gene TRBJ2-2; the D is unclear. Trimming took 9 bases from V and 5 from J, leaving 13 bases between them. CDR3 length: 13 amino acids. CDR1 ENHRY and CDR2 SYGVKD come from the germline V gene. The CDR3 nucleotides are TGTGCCATTTGGGATAGCCTTACCGGGGAGCTGTTTTTT. It encodes CAIWDSLTGELFF.

The chain is built from TRBV19 and TRBJ2-1; D possibly corresponds to TRBD1 (6 bases). V gave up 3 bases and J gave up 0 bases, with 12 bases separating them. Germline V CDR1 and CDR2: LNHDA, SQIVND (reference sequence). The CDR3 is 16 residues long. CDR3 nucleotide sequence: TGTGCCAGTAGTATTGGGGGCGTAAGCTCCTACAATGAGCAGTTCTTC. The encoded protein is CASSIGGVSSYNEQFF.

The rearrangement uses TRBV7-9 and TRBJ2-7; 8 positions agree with TRBD1. The CDR3 extends over 13 amino acids. Germline V gene lookup returns CDR1 SEHNR and CDR2 FQNEAQ (reference sequence). V dropped 6 bases and J dropped 7; count of bases not matched to a gene: 8. The CDR3: CASRADRGWEQYF. DNA of the CDR3: TGTGCCAGCAGAGCCGACAGGGGTTGGGAGCAGTACTTC.

The chain recombines TRBV7-2 with TRBJ2-2; 10 nucleotides line up with TRBD2. This CDR3 comprises 17 residues. Per the germline V gene, CDR1 is SGHTA and CDR2 is FQGNSA. Trimming cost V 5 bases and J 1 base; bases outside gene matches: 7. As DNA, the CDR3 is TGTGCCAGCAGCCTCGTGGGACTAGCGAGGAACACCGGGGAGCTGTTTTTT. Its translation is CASSLVGLARNTGELFF.

The chain couples TRBV5-4 to TRBJ1-2, with D possibly TRBD1 on 6 matching bases. Trimming cost V 4 bases and J 1 base, with 11 bases left between them. The CDR3 has 14 amino acids. The germline V gene encodes CDR1 SGHNT and CDR2 YYREEE (reference sequence). CDR3: CASSPPDSNYGYTF. In DNA form, the CDR3 reads TGTGCCAGCAGCCCACCGGACAGTAACTATGGCTACACCTTC.

The V gene is TRBV5-6, the J gene TRBJ1-2; weak D call: TRBD1 (6 bases). The CDR3 has 15 residues. Germline CDR1 reads SGHDT; CDR2 reads YYEEEE. V was trimmed by 7 bases and J by 0 bases, leaving 16 bases between them. The CDR3 sequence: CASHSQGETNYGYTF. The CDR3 nucleotides read TGTGCCAGCCATTCACAGGGAGAGACTAACTATGGCTACACCTTC.

The chain recombines TRBV3-1 (or the pseudogene TRBV3-2) with TRBJ2-3; weak D call: TRBD2 (5 bases). V lost 4 bases, J lost 4 bases, and 9 bases lay in between. Germline loops: CDR1 LGHDT, CDR2 YNNKEL (reference sequence). This CDR3 spans 13 amino acids. CDR3: CASSPRGADTQYF. The CDR3 DNA is TGTGCCAGCAGCCCCCGGGGTGCAGATACGCAGTATTTT.

V and J are TRBV5-6 and TRBJ2-1; 9 nucleotides agree with TRBD1. CDR3 length equals 18 residues. CDR1 is SGHDT, CDR2 YYEEEE, per germline. V was clipped by 3 bases and J by 0 bases; unmatched bases: 10. CDR3: CASSWDREGGPSYNEQFF. The CDR3 coding sequence is TGTGCCAGCAGCTGGGACAGGGAAGGCGGTCCCTCCTACAATGAGCAGTTCTTC.

The chain links TRBV2 to TRBJ2-6; TRBD1 aligns across 7 bases. Germline V gene data show CDR1 as SNHLY and CDR2 as FYNNEI. V shed 6 bases and J 4 bases; nucleotides not matched to a gene: 3. The length of the CDR3 is 14 residues. CDR3 in amino acids: CASRRGLGANVLTF. CDR3 DNA: TGTGCCAGCAGAAGGGGGCTCGGGGCCAACGTCCTGACTTTC.

V and J are TRBV6-5 and TRBJ1-6, with 8 bases that match TRBD1. The CDR3 sequence is 14 residues long. V trimming: 6 bases; J trimming: 6 bases; junction bases outside the gene matches: 4. Germline loops: CDR1 MNHEY, CDR2 SVGAGI. In nucleotides, the CDR3 is TGTGCCAGCAGCCCCGGACAGGGTAATTCACCCCTCCACTTT. Translated: CASSPGQGNSPLHF.

CDR3 region: CASSVGGGGRPGTEAFF. The CDR3, as DNA: TGTGCCAGCAGCGTAGGGGGAGGGGGACGTCCGGGAACTGAAGCTTTCTTT. This sequence joins TRBV9 and TRBJ1-1; D perhaps matches TRBD1 (6 bases). The V and J ends lost 0 bases and 5 bases respectively, with 20 bases between them. CDR1 is SGDLS, CDR2 YYNGEE, per germline. This CDR3 comprises 17 residues.

This chain connects TRBV6-5 to TRBJ1-5; TRBD1 might be the D (5 bases). This CDR3 region has 13 residues. The V gene's germline CDR1 is MNHEY and CDR2 SVGAGI. V lost 8 bases to trimming and J lost 4 bases, with 12 bases between them. The CDR3, as DNA: TGTGCCAGCGGCTCAGGGAAGAATCAGCCCCAGCATTTT. As protein: CASGSGKNQPQHF.